The sample holds a few counts of the clone carrying this T cell receptor beta chain. Its antigen is still unknown. This sample was taken from a study of response to subunit inactivated influenza vaccine. Study conclusions and caveats: Authors suggested seasonal influenza vaccinations each recruit few new T cells.

From germline, CDR1 is LGHDT and CDR2 YNNKEL (reference sequence). Unmatched junction bases numbered 4, after V lost 2 bases and J lost 7 bases. The CDR3 covers 14 residues. TCRdb independently ran MiXCR on the RT-PCR reads; one entry per CDR3 protein. The table shows more than 450,000 distinct CDR3 sequences, with about 11% occurring only once. The TCR comes from a man aged 45 to 65 who received an inactivated influenza vaccine. The chain is built from TRBV3-1 and TRBJ2-2, with 7 bases matching TRBD1. This material consisted of PBMCs from blood, taken on the day of vaccination. CDR3 nucleotides: TGTGCCAGCAGCCAAAGACAGGGTGGCGGGGAGCTGTTTTTT. It codes for CASSQRQGGGELFF.